This TCR beta chain was documented in a study of post-analysis software for immune sequencing data. In the case of this clonotype: The antigen is unknown.

cDNA libraries of TCR beta carried unique molecular identifiers. Using its own MiXCR run on the PCR reads, TCRdb lists one record per CDR3 protein. The repertoire consists of 600,000 to 750,000 distinct CDR3 sequences, with about 60% occurring once and the leading ten covering approximately 11%. Study outcomes and limitations: Included in a set of five TRBV segments more frequent in patients than controls were TRBV5-6, TRBV5-1 and TRBV20-1.

This CDR3 spans 11 amino acids. Per the germline V gene, CDR1 is MNHEY and CDR2 is SMNVEV (reference sequence). This chain joins TRBV27 and TRBJ1-2; maybe TRBD1 (5 bases). The source material was blood. The TCR was taken from a girl aged 2 to 10 with multiple sclerosis. The CDR3 reads CTIRAEGGYTF. The CDR3 DNA reads TGTACCATCAGGGCTGAGGGGGGCTACACCTTC.